This is a list of T cell receptor beta chains from one sample in a study of siplizumab effects on memory and regulatory T cells. Only in-frame clones appear in the TCRdb table, and some are missing; sequencing was by immunoSEQ multiplex PCR. Among more than 75,000 clones listed, 90% to 95% were seen once. Material: CD8+ T cells sorted from blood. These receptors were taken from a human donor in good health. Both conserved end residues are part of each CDR3. D genes are given only for firm matches. Clone size is not always given. Where it is, it says once, few, many or a class for expanded clones.

V	size	D	J	CDR3	DNA
TRBV7-9	NA	TRBD2	TRBJ2-7	CASSHGDYYEQYF	TGTGCCAGCAGCCACGGGGACTATTACGAGCAGTACTTC
TRBV15	NA	NA	TRBJ2-2	CATSSPFGERELFF	TGTGCCACCAGCAGTCCGTTTGGGGAGAGGGAGCTGTTTTTT
TRBV4-3	once	NA	TRBJ1-2	CASSQDRVTSNYGYTF	TGCGCCAGCAGCCAAGATCGGGTGACGTCTAACTATGGCTACACCTTC
TRBV15	NA	NA	TRBJ2-7	CATSSLGASYEQYF	TGTGCCACCAGCAGTCTTGGGGCCTCCTACGAGCAGTACTTC
TRBV7-6	NA	NA	TRBJ1-1	CASSDTVNTEAFF	TGTGCCAGCAGCGATACAGTGAACACTGAAGCTTTCTTT
TRBV7-3	NA	TRBD1	TRBJ2-3	CASSSGQGDSTDTQYF	TGTGCCAGCAGCTCGGGACAGGGGGACAGCACAGATACGCAGTATTTT
TRBV27	few	NA	TRBJ1-1	CASSWGDLLNTEAFF	TGTGCCAGCAGTTGGGGGGACTTATTGAACACTGAAGCTTTCTTT
TRBV4-2	few	TRBD2	TRBJ2-7	CASSQDWAGGYEQYF	TGTGCCAGCAGCCAAGATTGGGCGGGAGGGTACGAGCAGTACTTC
TRBV7-9	NA	TRBD2	TRBJ2-7	CASSLLAGRSEQYF	TGTGCCAGCAGCTTGCTAGCGGGACGGTCCGAGCAGTACTTC
TRBV27	NA	NA	TRBJ1-6	CASSLTAVENSPLHF	TGTGCCAGCAGTCTCACGGCGGTGGAGAATTCACCCCTCCACTTT
TRBV7-9	NA	TRBD2	TRBJ2-1	CASSLLAGGNYNEQFF	TGTGCCAGCAGCCTCCTAGCGGGGGGTAATTACAATGAGCAGTTCTTC
TRBV9	NA	TRBD1	TRBJ2-3	CASSETGGSTDTQYF	TGTGCCAGCAGCGAGACAGGGGGGAGCACAGATACGCAGTATTTT
TRBV9	NA	TRBD2	TRBJ2-3	CASSVGGSGRTDTQYF	TGTGCCAGCAGCGTCGGGGGTAGCGGGAGGACAGATACGCAGTATTTT
TRBV7-8	NA	TRBD1	TRBJ2-7	CASSSGTEPYEQYF	TGTGCCAGCAGCTCAGGGACAGAACCCTACGAGCAGTACTTC
TRBV5-1	NA	TRBD1	TRBJ1-2	CASSLVDRVNGYTF	TGCGCCAGCAGCTTGGTCGACAGGGTGAATGGCTACACCTTC
TRBV7-9	NA	NA	TRBJ1-3	CASAKYSGNTIYF	TGTGCCAGCGCTAAATACTCTGGAAACACCATATATTTT
TRBV7-9	NA	NA	TRBJ2-7	CASSLVGEQYF	TGTGCCAGCAGCTTAGTGGGGGAGCAGTACTTC
TRBV2	NA	NA	TRBJ1-2	CASSEESTGYAGGYTF	TGTGCCAGCAGTGAAGAGAGTACAGGGTACGCGGGCGGCTACACCTTC
TRBV4-2	once	NA	TRBJ2-2	CASSQDLGDRYTGELFF	TGTGCCAGCAGCCAAGATCTGGGGGATAGATACACCGGGGAGCTGTTTTTT
TRBV9	NA	NA	TRBJ2-7	CASSVDWTANSYEQYF	TGTGCCAGCAGCGTAGACTGGACTGCCAACTCCTACGAGCAGTACTTC
TRBV19	NA	NA	TRBJ1-4	CASSIWGETDEKLFF	TGTGCCAGTAGTATTTGGGGGGAGACAGATGAAAAACTGTTTTTT
TRBV2	NA	NA	TRBJ2-7	CASSEEGPAYEQYF	TGTGCCAGCAGTGAAGAAGGCCCAGCCTACGAGCAGTACTTC
TRBV5-6	NA	TRBD2	TRBJ2-1	CASSLERLADNNEQFF	TGTGCCAGCAGCTTGGAGCGACTAGCGGATAACAATGAGCAGTTCTTC
TRBV4-1	NA	NA	TRBJ1-2	CASSQEGTEANYGYTF	TGCGCCAGCAGCCAAGAAGGGACGGAAGCTAACTATGGCTACACCTTC
TRBV28	once	TRBD1	TRBJ1-1	CASIDRAWNTEAFF	TGTGCCAGCATCGACAGGGCTTGGAACACTGAAGCTTTCTTT
TRBV6-1	NA	NA	TRBJ2-7	CASSEALGGAYEQYF	TGTGCCAGCAGTGAAGCGCTTGGGGGGGCGTACGAGCAGTACTTC
TRBV5-1	NA	TRBD1	TRBJ1-2	CASSLSGGNYGYTF	TGCGCCAGCAGCTTATCAGGGGGCAACTATGGCTACACCTTC
TRBV4-1	NA	TRBD2	TRBJ2-2	CASTRLADNTGELFF	TGCGCCAGCACCCGACTAGCGGACAACACCGGGGAGCTGTTTTTT
TRBV7-6	NA	NA	TRBJ2-7	CASSSRAPTYEQYF	TGTGCCAGCAGCTCACGGGCCCCAACCTACGAGCAGTACTTC
TRBV6-5	NA	NA	TRBJ1-5	CASSSTGNSNQPQHF	TGTGCCAGCAGCTCAACAGGAAATAGCAATCAGCCCCAGCATTTT
TRBV7-2	NA	NA	TRBJ2-5	CASSLTPRGGQETQYF	TGTGCCAGCAGCTTAACCCCGAGGGGGGGGCAAGAGACCCAGTACTTC
TRBV2	NA	NA	TRBJ2-7	CASSEFFGKTGEQYF	TGTGCCAGCAGTGAGTTTTTTGGGAAAACGGGCGAGCAGTACTTC
TRBV19	NA	NA	TRBJ1-1	CASTLTRGTEAFF	TGTGCCAGTACCCTGACGAGGGGCACTGAAGCTTTCTTT
TRBV11-2	NA	TRBD2	TRBJ2-2	CASSTSGGFTGELFF	TGTGCCAGCAGCACTAGCGGGGGGTTCACCGGGGAGCTGTTTTTT
TRBV4-1	NA	NA	TRBJ1-5	CASSQGHGNSNQPQHF	TGCGCCAGCAGCCAGGGACATGGGAATAGCAATCAGCCCCAGCATTTT
TRBV5-1	once	NA	TRBJ2-2	CASSLEGFNTGELFF	TGCGCCAGCAGCTTGGAAGGTTTTAACACCGGGGAGCTGTTTTTT
TRBV11-3	NA	NA	TRBJ2-5	CASSLRAGTSRETQYF	TGTGCCAGCAGCTTACGGGCAGGGACATCCCGGGAGACCCAGTACTTC
TRBV7-9	NA	NA	TRBJ2-7	CASAITQGPNIYEQYF	TGTGCCAGCGCTATAACACAGGGACCAAATATCTACGAGCAGTACTTC
TRBV7-9	NA	NA	TRBJ1-2	CASSLGETESYGYTF	TGTGCCAGCAGCCTAGGAGAGACAGAAAGCTATGGCTACACCTTC
TRBV27	NA	TRBD2	TRBJ2-7	CASSLSVGLAGGLSEQYF	TGTGCCAGCAGTTTGTCAGTGGGACTAGCGGGAGGCCTGTCCGAGCAGTACTTC
TRBV6-5	once	NA	TRBJ1-5	CASSRDKTSNQPQHF	TGTGCCAGCAGTCGGGACAAGACTAGCAATCAGCCCCAGCATTTT
TRBV9	few	NA	TRBJ1-5	CASSVGEGLFSNQPQHF	TGTGCCAGCAGCGTAGGAGAGGGACTCTTTAGCAATCAGCCCCAGCATTTT
TRBV5-6	NA	TRBD2	TRBJ2-1	CASSLASGAEQFF	TGTGCCAGCAGCTTGGCTAGCGGAGCTGAGCAGTTCTTC
TRBV5-8	NA	NA	TRBJ2-1	CASSFGPRAGEQFF	TGTGCCAGCAGCTTCGGTCCCCGGGCGGGTGAGCAGTTCTTC
TRBV15	NA	NA	TRBJ1-6	CATSRGTDYNSPLHF	TGTGCCACCAGCAGGGGGACGGACTATAATTCACCCCTCCACTTT
TRBV28	NA	NA	TRBJ1-6	CASSLGQGNSPLHF	TGTGCCAGCAGTTTAGGGCAGGGTAATTCACCCCTCCACTTT